The sequence of this T cell receptor beta chain was determined in a study of blood T cell repertoires in COVID-19. This clone occurred once. Germline values: CDR1 LGHDT, CDR2 YNNKEL (reference sequence). J was trimmed by 3 bases and V by 4 bases; bases with no gene match: 5. The CDR3 loop spans 14 amino acids. Generated by immunoSEQ multiplex PCR, the TCRdb table keeps only in-frame clones and is missing some. The sample records about 190,000 clones, approximately 86% being singletons. This chain links TRBV3-1 (or the pseudogene TRBV3-2) with TRBJ1-1; 7 nucleotides line up with TRBD1. The sequenced sample was peripheral blood. This TCR came from a man aged 25 to 40 with acute or convalescent COVID-19. This chain's CDR3 is CASSLQGIDTEAFF. The CDR3, as DNA: TGTGCCAGCAGCCTACAGGGGATAGACACTGAAGCTTTCTTT.